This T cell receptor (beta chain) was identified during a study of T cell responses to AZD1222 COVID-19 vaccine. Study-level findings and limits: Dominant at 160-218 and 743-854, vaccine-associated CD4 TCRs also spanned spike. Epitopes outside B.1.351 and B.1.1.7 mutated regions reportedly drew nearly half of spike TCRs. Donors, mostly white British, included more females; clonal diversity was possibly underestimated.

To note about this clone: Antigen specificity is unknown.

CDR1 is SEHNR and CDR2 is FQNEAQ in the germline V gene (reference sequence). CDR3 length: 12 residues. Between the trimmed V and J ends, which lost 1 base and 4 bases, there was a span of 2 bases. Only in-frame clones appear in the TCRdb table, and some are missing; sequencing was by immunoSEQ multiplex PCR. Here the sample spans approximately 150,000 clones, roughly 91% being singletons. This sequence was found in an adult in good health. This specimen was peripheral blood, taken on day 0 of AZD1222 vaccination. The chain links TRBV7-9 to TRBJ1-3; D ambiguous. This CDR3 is CASSLGGNTIYF. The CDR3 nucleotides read TGTGCCAGCAGCTTAGGCGGAAACACCATATATTTT.